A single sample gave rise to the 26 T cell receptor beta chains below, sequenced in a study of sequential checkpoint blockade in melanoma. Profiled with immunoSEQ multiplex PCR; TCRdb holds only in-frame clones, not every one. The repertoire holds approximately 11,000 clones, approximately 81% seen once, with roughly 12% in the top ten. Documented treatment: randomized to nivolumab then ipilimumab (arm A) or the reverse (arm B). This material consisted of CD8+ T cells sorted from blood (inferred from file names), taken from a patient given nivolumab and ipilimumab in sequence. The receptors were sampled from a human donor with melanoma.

The CDR3 DNA sequence: TGTGCCAGTAGTCGAGAGGGTCGAACTGAAGCTTTCTTT. Amino acids: CASSREGRTEAFF. V usage is TRBV19 and J usage is TRBJ1-1; no firm D call. Germline CDR1 is LNHDA and CDR2 is SQIVND (reference sequence). The V gene lost 5 bases and the J gene lost 5 bases, with 12 bases spanning the gap. The CDR3 sequence is 13 residues long.

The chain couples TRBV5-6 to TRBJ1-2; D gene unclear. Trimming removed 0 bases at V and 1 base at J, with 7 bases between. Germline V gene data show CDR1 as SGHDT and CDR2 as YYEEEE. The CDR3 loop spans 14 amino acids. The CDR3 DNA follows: TGTGCCAGCAGCTTGGCAGGCGTTAACTATGGCTACACCTTC. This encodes CASSLAGVNYGYTF.

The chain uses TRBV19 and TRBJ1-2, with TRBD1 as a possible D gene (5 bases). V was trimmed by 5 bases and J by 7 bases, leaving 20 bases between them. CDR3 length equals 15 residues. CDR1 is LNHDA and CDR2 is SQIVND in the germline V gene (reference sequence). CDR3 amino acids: CASSLLQDGASGYTF. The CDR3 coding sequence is TGTGCCAGTAGTTTACTACAGGATGGTGCGAGTGGCTACACCTTC.

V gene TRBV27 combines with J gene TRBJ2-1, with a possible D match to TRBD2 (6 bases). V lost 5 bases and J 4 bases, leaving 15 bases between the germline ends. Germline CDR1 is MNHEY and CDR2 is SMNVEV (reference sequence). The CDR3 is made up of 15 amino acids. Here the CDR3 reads CASSRGTGLYNEQFF. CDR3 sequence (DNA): TGTGCCAGCAGTCGAGGGACTGGACTGTACAATGAGCAGTTCTTC.

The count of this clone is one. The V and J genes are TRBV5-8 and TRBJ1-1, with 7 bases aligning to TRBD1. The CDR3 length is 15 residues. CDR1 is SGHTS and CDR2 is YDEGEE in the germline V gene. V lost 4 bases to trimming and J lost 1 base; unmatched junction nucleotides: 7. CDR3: CASSINRGGNTEAFF. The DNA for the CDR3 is TGTGCCAGCAGCATAAACAGGGGAGGGAACACTGAAGCTTTCTTT.

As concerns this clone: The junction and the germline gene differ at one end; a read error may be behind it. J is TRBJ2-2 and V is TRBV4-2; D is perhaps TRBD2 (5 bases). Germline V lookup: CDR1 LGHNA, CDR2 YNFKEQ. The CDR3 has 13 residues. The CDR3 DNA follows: TGTGCCAGCAGCCAAGCAGAGACCGGGGAGCTGCTTTTT. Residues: CASSQAETGELLF.

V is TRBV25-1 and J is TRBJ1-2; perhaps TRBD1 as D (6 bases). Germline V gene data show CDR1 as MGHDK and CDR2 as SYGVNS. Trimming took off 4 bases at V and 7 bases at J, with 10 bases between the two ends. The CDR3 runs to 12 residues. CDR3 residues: CASSAVRGGYTF. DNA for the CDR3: TGTGCCAGCAGTGCTGTCAGGGGTGGCTACACCTTC.

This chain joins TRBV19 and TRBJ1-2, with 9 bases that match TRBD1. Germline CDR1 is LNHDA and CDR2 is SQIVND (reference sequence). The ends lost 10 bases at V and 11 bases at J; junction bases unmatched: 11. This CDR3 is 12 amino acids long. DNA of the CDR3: TGTGCCACCGCTCCGGGACAGGGCCGATACACCTTC. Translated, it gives CATAPGQGRYTF.

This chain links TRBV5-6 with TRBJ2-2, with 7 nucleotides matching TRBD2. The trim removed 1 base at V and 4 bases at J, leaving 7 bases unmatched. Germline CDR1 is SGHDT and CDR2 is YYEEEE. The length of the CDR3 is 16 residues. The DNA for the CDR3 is TGTGCCAGCAGCTTGTCGGCGGAGCGGGGCACCGGGGAGCTGTTTTTT. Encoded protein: CASSLSAERGTGELFF.

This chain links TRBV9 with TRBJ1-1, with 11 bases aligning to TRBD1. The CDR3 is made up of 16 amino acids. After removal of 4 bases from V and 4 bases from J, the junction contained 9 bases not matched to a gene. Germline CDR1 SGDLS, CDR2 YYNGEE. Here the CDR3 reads CASSTGTGGGFTEAFF. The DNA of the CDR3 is TGTGCCAGCAGCACTGGGACAGGGGGTGGTTTCACTGAAGCTTTCTTT.

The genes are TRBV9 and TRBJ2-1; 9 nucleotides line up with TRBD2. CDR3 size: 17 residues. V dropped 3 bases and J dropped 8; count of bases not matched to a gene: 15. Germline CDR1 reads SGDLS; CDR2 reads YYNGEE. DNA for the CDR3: TGTGCCAGCAGCGCGTCATCCGGGACTAGCCCTGGTCATGAGCAGTTCTTC. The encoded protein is CASSASSGTSPGHEQFF.

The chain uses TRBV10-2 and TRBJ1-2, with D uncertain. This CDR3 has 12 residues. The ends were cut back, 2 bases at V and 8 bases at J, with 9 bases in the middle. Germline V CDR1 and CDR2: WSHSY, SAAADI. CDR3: CASSEDFSGYTF. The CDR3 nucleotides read TGCGCCAGCAGTGAGGACTTCTCAGGCTACACCTTC.

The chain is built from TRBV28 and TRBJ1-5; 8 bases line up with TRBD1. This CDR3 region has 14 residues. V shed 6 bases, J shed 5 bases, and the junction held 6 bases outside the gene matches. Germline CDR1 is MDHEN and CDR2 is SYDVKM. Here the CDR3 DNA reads TGTGCCAGCAGAAGGACAGGGAGTGATCAGCCCCAGCATTTT. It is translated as CASRRTGSDQPQHF.

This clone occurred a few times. For the CDR3, the DNA is TGTGCCAGCAGACCGCCCCCGGACACCGGGGAGCTGTTTTTT. This sequence encodes CASRPPPDTGELFF. The gene calls are TRBV6-1 and TRBJ2-2; D unresolved. The CDR3 consists of 14 residues. Germline V gives CDR1 MNHNS, CDR2 SASEGT. Trimming cost V 6 bases and J 3 bases, with 11 bases left between them.

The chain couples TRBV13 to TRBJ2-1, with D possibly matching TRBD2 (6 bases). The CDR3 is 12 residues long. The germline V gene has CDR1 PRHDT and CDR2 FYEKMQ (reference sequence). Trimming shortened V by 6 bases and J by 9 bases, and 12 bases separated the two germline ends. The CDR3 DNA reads TGTGCCAGCAGGATTGGGACTGCTGAGCAGTTCTTC. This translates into CASRIGTAEQFF.

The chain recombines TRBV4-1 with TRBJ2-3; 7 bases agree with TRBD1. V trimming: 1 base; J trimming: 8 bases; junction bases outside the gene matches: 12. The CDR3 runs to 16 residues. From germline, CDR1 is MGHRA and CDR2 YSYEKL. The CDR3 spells CASSQVQGDRTGTQYF. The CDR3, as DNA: TGCGCCAGCAGCCAAGTTCAGGGGGATCGAACGGGTACGCAGTATTTT.

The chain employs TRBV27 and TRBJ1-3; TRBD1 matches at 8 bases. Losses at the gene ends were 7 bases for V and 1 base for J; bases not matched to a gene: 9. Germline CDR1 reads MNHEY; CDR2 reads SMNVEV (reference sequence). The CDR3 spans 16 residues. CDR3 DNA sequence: TGTGCCAGCATCGTGACAGGGGAGGTTTCTGGAAACACCATATATTTT. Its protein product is CASIVTGEVSGNTIYF.

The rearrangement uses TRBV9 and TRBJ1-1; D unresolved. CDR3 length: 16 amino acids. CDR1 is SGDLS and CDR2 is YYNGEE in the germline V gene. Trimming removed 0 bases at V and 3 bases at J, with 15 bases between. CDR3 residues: CASSVVSSGWDTEAFF. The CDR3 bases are TGTGCCAGCAGCGTAGTCAGTAGCGGGTGGGACACTGAAGCTTTCTTT.

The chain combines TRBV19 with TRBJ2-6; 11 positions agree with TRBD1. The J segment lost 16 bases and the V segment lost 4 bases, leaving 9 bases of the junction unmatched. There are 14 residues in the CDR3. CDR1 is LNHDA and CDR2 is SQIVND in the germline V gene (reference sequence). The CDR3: CASSTFGQGAGLTF. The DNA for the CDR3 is TGTGCCAGTAGTACATTCGGACAGGGGGCCGGTCTGACTTTC. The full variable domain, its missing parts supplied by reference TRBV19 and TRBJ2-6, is DGGITQSPKYLFRKEGQNVTLSCEQNLNHDAMYWYRQDPGQGLRLIYYSQIVNDFQKGDIAEGYSVSREKKESFPLTVTSAQKNPTAFYLCASSTFGQGAGLTFGAGSRLTVL.

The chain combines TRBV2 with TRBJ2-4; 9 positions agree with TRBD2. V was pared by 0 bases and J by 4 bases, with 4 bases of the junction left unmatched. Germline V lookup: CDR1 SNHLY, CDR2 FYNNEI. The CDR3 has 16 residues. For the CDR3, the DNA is TGTGCCAGCAGTGAAGCAATAGCGGGAGAGAAAAACATTCAGTACTTC. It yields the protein CASSEAIAGEKNIQYF.

The CDR3 spells CASSSGQVYGYTF. Written as DNA, the CDR3 is TGTGCCAGCAGCTCGGGACAGGTCTATGGCTACACCTTC. The chain joins TRBV5-4 to TRBJ1-2, with 8 bases fitting TRBD1. CDR1 and CDR2 (germline): SGHNT, YYREEE (reference sequence). CDR3 size: 13 residues. V lost 3 bases, J lost 4 bases, and 2 bases stayed unmatched.

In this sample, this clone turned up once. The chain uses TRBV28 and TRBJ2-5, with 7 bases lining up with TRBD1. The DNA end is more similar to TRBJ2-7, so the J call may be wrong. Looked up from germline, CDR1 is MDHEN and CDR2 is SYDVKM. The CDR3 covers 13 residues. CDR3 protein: CASGLTGSYEQYF. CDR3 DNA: TGTGCCAGCGGCCTGACAGGGAGCTACGAGCAGTACTTC.

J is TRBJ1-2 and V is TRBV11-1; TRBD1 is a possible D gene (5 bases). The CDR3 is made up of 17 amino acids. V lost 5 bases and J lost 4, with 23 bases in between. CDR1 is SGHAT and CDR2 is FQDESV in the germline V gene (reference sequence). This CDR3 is CASSPDGGDRDAYGYTF. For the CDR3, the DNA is TGTGCCAGCAGCCCTGACGGGGGGGATCGGGACGCCTATGGCTACACCTTC.

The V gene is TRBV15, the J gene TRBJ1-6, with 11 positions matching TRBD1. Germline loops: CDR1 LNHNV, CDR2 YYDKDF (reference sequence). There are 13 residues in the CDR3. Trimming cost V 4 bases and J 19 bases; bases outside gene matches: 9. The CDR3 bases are TGTGCCACCAGCATTAAGGACAGGGGGCGTCATCACTTT. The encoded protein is CATSIKDRGRHHF.

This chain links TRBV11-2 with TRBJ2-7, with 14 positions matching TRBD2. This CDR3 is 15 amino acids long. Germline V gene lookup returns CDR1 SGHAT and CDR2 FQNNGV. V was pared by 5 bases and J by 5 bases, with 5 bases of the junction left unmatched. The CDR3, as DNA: TGTGCCAGCAGCGAATGGACTAGCGGGAGGAACGAGCAGTACTTC. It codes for CASSEWTSGRNEQYF.

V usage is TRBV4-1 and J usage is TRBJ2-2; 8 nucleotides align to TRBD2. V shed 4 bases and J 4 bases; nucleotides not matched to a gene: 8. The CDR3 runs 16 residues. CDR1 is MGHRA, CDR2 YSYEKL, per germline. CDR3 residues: CASSPPGGAGTGELFF. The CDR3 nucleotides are TGCGCCAGCAGCCCACCGGGGGGGGCCGGCACCGGGGAGCTGTTTTTT.